These 11 T cell receptor beta chains originate from one sample sequenced in a study of beta chain features in type 1 diabetes (dated by TCRdb to between 2018 and 2020). Library preparation used the immunoSEQ multiplex PCR assay. The entire isolated RNA was reverse transcribed using the High Capacity cDNA Reverse Transcription Kit, and thus expressed TCRB transcripts were sequenced. Imported from immuneACCESS, the table was reduced by TCRdb to in-frame sequences with V and J called. These copies leave out some clones; in studies compared against another copy, an unresolved V gene accounts for under half, and the cause of the remainder is not known. The sample data list hundreds of thousands of clones, and around 15% of these were observed just once. The ten largest make up about 0.02% of the sample. General conclusions and limits of the study: A moderate but significant shortening of TCRB CDR3 length was observed in type 1 diabetes patients in all four CD4+ subsets.

Which antigens these TCRs recognize remains unknown. Sample: naive CD4+ T cells from blood. The cell subset or site tag for this specimen amounts to: true naive CD4+ T cells. The receptors stem from a young man with type 1 diabetes.

V gene TRBV2 combines with J gene TRBJ2-3; no reliable D call. V was clipped by 1 base and J by 8 bases, with 13 bases between them. This CDR3 has 14 residues. CDR1 and CDR2 (germline): SNHLY, FYNNEI. DNA of the CDR3: TGTGCCAGCAGTGAAGAGGGTAGTGTGACTACGCAGTATTTT. Translating gives CASSEEGSVTTQYF.

The chain carries TRBV18 and TRBJ2-1, with D perhaps TRBD1 (6 bases). Trimming stripped 2 bases from V and 2 bases from J, with 13 bases between. The CDR3 length is 16 residues. Per the germline V gene, CDR1 is KGHSH and CDR2 is LQKENI. The CDR3 loop reads CASSPGGTGTYNEQFF. The CDR3 DNA follows: TGTGCCAGCTCACCAGGCGGAACAGGGACCTACAATGAGCAGTTCTTC.

In its sample, this clone was seen a few times. This sequence joins TRBV15 and TRBJ1-1; D call uncertain. Germline V gene lookup returns CDR1 LNHNV and CDR2 YYDKDF (reference sequence). Trimming left V 5 bases short and J 0 bases short, with 10 bases between. This CDR3 spans 14 amino acids. The CDR3 region is CATSPTRVNTEAFF. The CDR3 bases are TGTGCCACCAGCCCCACGAGGGTGAACACTGAAGCTTTCTTT.

A few counts support this clone. The V gene is TRBV25-1, the J gene TRBJ1-1; D is uncertain. V was cut by 2 bases and J by 0 bases, with 10 bases left in between. The V gene's germline CDR1 is MGHDK and CDR2 SYGVNS. The CDR3 runs to 15 residues. CDR3 nucleotide sequence: TGTGCCAGCAGTGAAAATCAGGCTTTGAACACTGAAGCTTTCTTT. Residues: CASSENQALNTEAFF.

V usage is TRBV7-2 and J usage is TRBJ1-2; D unclear. The germline V gene has CDR1 SGHTA and CDR2 FQGNSA. Between the trimmed V and J ends, which lost 5 bases and 8 bases, there was a span of 12 bases. The CDR3 sequence is 12 residues long. The CDR3, as DNA: TGTGCCAGCAGCCAGGACCGCTTAGGCTACACCTTC. Its translation: CASSQDRLGYTF.

Worth noting for this clone: One base away lies a much larger clone, so this may be a sequencing read error. This rearrangement joins TRBV7-2 to TRBJ2-3; D call uncertain. Per the germline V gene, CDR1 is SGHTA and CDR2 is FQGNSA. V shed 3 bases and J shed 5 bases, with 3 bases lying between them. The CDR3 spans 11 residues. CDR3 DNA: TGTGCCAGCAGCTTCAGAGATACGCAGTATTTT. Residues: CASSFRDTQYF.

The genes are TRBV5-1 and TRBJ1-1; 7 nucleotides align to TRBD1. The V gene's germline CDR1 is SGHRS and CDR2 YFSETQ. V shed 0 bases and J 0 bases; nucleotides not matched to a gene: 8. The CDR3 is made up of 17 amino acids. The CDR3 loop is CASSLARDRFMNTEAFF. CDR3 in DNA: TGCGCCAGCAGCTTGGCCCGGGACAGATTTATGAACACTGAAGCTTTCTTT.

The rearrangement links TRBV29-1 to TRBJ1-1, with TRBD1 matching 9 bases. The CDR3 runs 17 residues. With 5 bases clipped from V and 6 bases from J, the junction kept 19 bases outside the gene matches. CDR1 and CDR2 from the germline V gene are SQVTM and ANQGSEA. CDR3 region: CSVTKGQGPVGSAEAFF. The DNA for the CDR3 is TGCAGCGTTACAAAGGGACAGGGCCCGGTTGGTAGCGCTGAAGCTTTCTTT.

This clone was detected only a few times. The chain couples TRBV6-5 to TRBJ1-2; 7 nucleotides match TRBD1. The CDR3 length is 14 residues. The junction had 12 bases not matched to a gene; V was cut back by 6 bases and J by 8 bases. Germline-derived CDR1 and CDR2 are MNHEY and SVGAGI. CDR3 in DNA: TGTGCCAGCAGGGAAAACAGGGGCCTAGGGGGCTACACCTTC. This codes for CASRENRGLGGYTF.

The chain is built from TRBV7-9 and TRBJ1-1; no firm D call. V was shortened by 3 bases and J by 7 bases, with 9 bases between the two germline ends. This CDR3 spans 12 amino acids. The germline CDR1 and CDR2 sequences are SEHNR and FQNEAQ (reference sequence). The CDR3, as DNA: TGTGCCAGCAGCTTCCGGAAAATTGAAGCTTTCTTT. Translated, it gives CASSFRKIEAFF.

The CDR3 region is CASSFGFYEQYF. The CDR3 DNA sequence: TGTGCCAGCAGTTTTGGATTCTACGAGCAGTACTTC. The gene calls are TRBV27 and TRBJ2-7; no clear D gene. The CDR3 sequence is 12 residues long. V was shortened by 3 bases and J by 3 bases, with 6 bases between the two germline ends. Germline V lookup: CDR1 MNHEY, CDR2 SMNVEV (reference sequence).